The clone carrying this T cell receptor (beta chain) turned up a few times. Sequencing used immunoSEQ multiplex PCR; TCRdb keeps in-frame clones, though not all of them. The profile shows approximately 90,000 clones, roughly three quarters of them singletons. The data are from a study of blood T cell repertoires in COVID-19. The V and J ends lost 4 bases and 11 bases, in that order; junction bases with no gene match: 13. The CDR3 is 15 amino acids. Germline CDR1 and CDR2: SGHTA and FQGNSA. Sequences were obtained from peripheral blood. The source is a human donor in a cohort sampled during active COVID-19. J is TRBJ2-3 and V is TRBV7-2; TRBD2 aligns across 9 bases. CDR3 nucleotides: TGTGCCAGCAGCTACGGACTAGCGCCTAACGGGGGGCAGTATTTT. This encodes CASSYGLAPNGGQYF. Variable domain in full (rest from reference TRBV7-2 and TRBJ2-3): GAGVSQSPSNKVTEKGKDVELRCDPISGHTALYWYRQSLGQGLEFLIYFQGNSAPDKSGLPSDRFSAERTGGSVSTLTIQRTQQEDSAVYLCASSYGLAPNGGQYFGPGTRLTVL.